The 29 T cell receptor beta chains given below trace back to one sample, sequenced in a study of identical twins. TCRdb itself ran the 5' RACE reads through MiXCR, one entry per CDR3 protein. This sample has around 240,000 distinct CDR3 sequences; approximately 10% occur once, and the top ten carry more than 8%. Sequencing input: memory T cells sorted from blood. The receptors derive from a man aged 50 to 60 in good health.

The table lists this clonotype with many counts. The chain is built from TRBV6-2 or TRBV6-3 and TRBJ1-5; 7 nucleotides align to TRBD1. V trimming: 6 bases; J trimming: 0 bases; junction bases outside the gene matches: 8. From germline, CDR1 is MNHEY and CDR2 SVGEGT. The CDR3 loop spans 16 amino acids. The CDR3 reads CASRTGTDLSNQPQHF. DNA for the CDR3: TGTGCCAGCAGGACCGGGACAGATCTTAGCAATCAGCCCCAGCATTTT.

This clonotype was observed at least ten times. The V and J genes are TRBV5-1 and TRBJ2-7, with TRBD1 matching 10 bases. The germline V gene encodes CDR1 SGHRS and CDR2 YFSETQ. V lost 5 bases to trimming and J lost 3 bases; unmatched junction nucleotides: 14. This CDR3 comprises 17 residues. CDR3 nucleotide sequence: TGCGCCAGCAGGTCCGTAGGGGGACAGGGGACCTTCTACGAGCAGTACTTC. Its protein is CASRSVGGQGTFYEQYF.

This clonotype was detected a few times. The chain uses TRBV6-2 or TRBV6-3 and TRBJ2-1; 8 positions agree with TRBD1. Trimming took 0 bases from V and 4 from J; bases not matched to a gene: 2. CDR1 and CDR2 from the germline V gene are MNHEY and SVGEGT. CDR3 length equals 15 residues. CDR3 loop: CASSYSRTGYNEQFF. In nucleotides, the CDR3 is TGTGCCAGCAGTTACTCGAGGACAGGGTACAATGAGCAGTTCTTC.

Worth noting for this clonotype: A read error may produce the germline difference seen at one junction end. V usage is TRBV29-1 and J usage is TRBJ2-1, with unresolved D. This CDR3 is 11 amino acids long. CDR1 and CDR2 from the germline V gene are SQVTM and ANQGSEA. CDR3 sequence reads: CSVGSYKEQFF. The CDR3 region has the DNA TGCAGCGTTGGTTCCTACAAAGAGCAGTTCTTC.

The V and J genes are TRBV6-1 and TRBJ1-1; the D is unclear. There are 13 residues in the CDR3. The V and J ends lost 3 bases and 4 bases respectively, with 9 bases between them. The germline V gene encodes CDR1 MNHNS and CDR2 SASEGT. The CDR3 nucleotides are TGTGCCAGCAGTGAGGTACAAAGCACTGAAGCTTTCTTT. Translated: CASSEVQSTEAFF.

This clonotype has a handful of counts. This sequence joins TRBV7-6 and TRBJ1-4; D is perhaps TRBD1 (6 bases). CDR3 length equals 15 residues. Per germline, CDR1 SGHVS and CDR2 FNYEAQ. The ends were cut back, 5 bases at V and 2 bases at J, with 12 bases in the middle. Here the CDR3 reads CASSNTGQTNEKLFF. The DNA for the CDR3 is TGTGCCAGCAGCAATACAGGGCAGACTAATGAAAAACTGTTTTTT.

Details on this clonotype: A much larger clone lies a single base off, so this may be a read error. The rearrangement joins TRBV7-8 to TRBJ2-2, with 8 nucleotides matching TRBD2. Germline V gene data show CDR1 as SGHVS and CDR2 as FQNEAQ. The CDR3 loop spans 14 amino acids. CDR3 region: CASSLGRRRGGLFF. The CDR3 coding sequence is TGTGCCAGCAGCTTAGGACGGCGCCGGGGGGGGCTGTTTTTT. The variable domain in full, completed from reference TRBV7-8 and TRBJ2-2, reads GAGVSQSPRYKVAKRGQDVALRCDPISGHVSLFWYQQALGQGPEFLTYFQNEAQLDKSGLPSDRFFAERPEGSVSTLKIQRTQQEDSAVYLCASSLGRRRGGLFFGEGSRLTVL.

With respect to this clonotype: A much larger clonotype is one base distant, so this may be a read error. The chain couples TRBV27 to TRBJ1-6; 12 bases line up with TRBD1. Germline values: CDR1 MNHEY, CDR2 SMNVEV (reference sequence). The CDR3 has 14 amino acids. V lost 6 bases and J lost 9; bases outside the gene matches: 3. The CDR3 DNA reads TGTGCCAGCAGGGGACAGGGGGCAGGTTCACCCCTCCACTTT. It translates to CASRGQGAGSPLHF.

A remark on this clonotype: A read error may produce the germline difference seen at one junction end. The chain couples TRBV12-3 or TRBV12-4 to TRBJ2-7; the D is unclear. CDR3 length equals 11 residues. The CDR3 spells CASSLLDERYF. The CDR3 bases are TGTGCCAGCAGTTTATTGGACGAGCGGTACTTC.

The J gene is TRBJ2-1, the V gene TRBV20-1; tentative D call: TRBD2 (5 bases). The CDR3 totals 11 residues. From germline, CDR1 is DFQATT and CDR2 SNEGSKA (reference sequence). V lost 3 bases, J lost 15 bases, and 15 bases lay in between. DNA for the CDR3: TGCAGTGCTAGCATGACCGAAGGGAGGTTCTTC. Encoded protein: CSASMTEGRFF.

CDR3 nucleotides: TGTGCCAGCAGCCTCTTGAGCGGGTGGGGACAAGAGACCCAGTACTTC. Translated: CASSLLSGWGQETQYF. The J gene is TRBJ2-5, the V gene TRBV7-9, with TRBD2 as a possible D gene (6 bases). The CDR3 spans 16 residues. The V gene lost 5 bases and the J gene lost 2 bases, with 18 bases spanning the gap. Germline CDR1 is SEHNR and CDR2 is FQNEAQ (reference sequence).

In its sample, this clonotype was seen many times. The chain couples TRBV20-1 to TRBJ2-1; TRBD1 matches at 7 bases. V dropped 6 bases and J dropped 5; count of bases not matched to a gene: 7. Germline assignment: CDR1 DFQATT and CDR2 SNEGSKA (reference sequence). The CDR3 extends over 13 amino acids. For the CDR3, the DNA is TGCAGTGCATATCAGGGGGTGGACAATGAGCAGTTCTTC. Amino acid sequence: CSAYQGVDNEQFF.

In this sample, this clonotype turned up a few times. V and J are TRBV7-2 and TRBJ1-1; D not resolved. Germline V gene sequence: CDR1 SGHTA, CDR2 FQGNSA. This CDR3 spans 11 amino acids. V lost 10 bases and J lost 4, with 10 bases in between. The CDR3 sequence: CATRGSTEAFF. The CDR3 coding sequence is TGTGCCACCCGAGGGAGCACTGAAGCTTTCTTT.

This CDR3 reads CASSLDSGGINGYTF. Here the CDR3 DNA reads TGTGCCAGCAGTTTAGATTCAGGGGGCATCAATGGCTACACCTTC. The chain combines TRBV28 with TRBJ1-2; TRBD1 matches at 8 bases. Per germline, CDR1 MDHEN and CDR2 SYDVKM. The J segment lost 6 bases and the V segment lost 2 bases, leaving 8 bases of the junction unmatched. The CDR3 loop spans 15 amino acids.

This clonotype was detected ten times or more. The rearrangement joins TRBV10-3 to TRBJ2-1, with 9 bases lining up with TRBD2. Germline trimming cut 4 bases from V and 7 bases from J; bases unmatched to any gene: 14. The V gene's germline CDR1 is ENHRY and CDR2 SYGVKD. The CDR3 sequence is 17 residues long. The CDR3 DNA reads as TGTGCCATCAGTGTTGGCGAGGCGGGGGGGCCTTATAATGAGCAGTTCTTC. Its translation: CAISVGEAGGPYNEQFF.

This clonotype was seen a handful of times. V is TRBV11-2 and J is TRBJ2-7; 7 bases match TRBD1. The CDR3 length is 14 residues. Looked up from germline, CDR1 is SGHAT and CDR2 is FQNNGV. Trimming at V came to 2 bases and at J to 5 bases, leaving 6 bases not matched to a gene. The chain's CDR3 is CASSLSTGFDEQYF. The CDR3 coding sequence is TGTGCCAGCAGCTTATCGACAGGGTTCGACGAGCAGTACTTC.

This clonotype came up many times. The chain combines TRBV20-1 with TRBJ2-1; 15 bases are a match to TRBD2. J gave up 8 bases and V 6 bases, and 11 bases lay outside the gene matches. The CDR3 consists of 16 residues. Germline loops: CDR1 DFQATT, CDR2 SNEGSKA (reference sequence). The CDR3 loop is CSANGLAGGPGHEQFF. The CDR3 bases are TGCAGTGCCAATGGACTAGCGGGAGGGCCTGGACATGAGCAGTTCTTC.

The table lists this clonotype with many counts. This sequence joins TRBV11-3 and TRBJ2-2; D uncertain. The CDR3 contains 12 residues. Trimming took off 7 bases at V and 7 bases at J, with 10 bases between the two ends. Germline-derived CDR1 and CDR2 are SGHNT and YENEEA. CDR3 residues: CASTTYGGELFF. The CDR3, as DNA: TGTGCCAGCACCACCTATGGCGGGGAGCTGTTTTTT. Full variable domain (missing parts from reference TRBV11-3 and TRBJ2-2): EAGVVQSPRYKIIEKKQPVAFWCNPISGHNTLYWYLQNLGQGPELLIRYENEEAVDDSQLPKDRFSAERLKGVDSTLKIQPAELGDSAVYLCASTTYGGELFFGEGSRLTVL.

This clonotype was seen only a few times. In nucleotides, the CDR3 is TGTGCCAGCAGCCTTAGAGTGGGACAGGGGGCCGACAATGAGCAGTTCTTC. Residues: CASSLRVGQGADNEQFF. The chain couples TRBV4-2 to TRBJ2-1, with 12 bases fitting TRBD1. With V trimmed by 4 bases and J by 5 bases, 9 bases remained unmatched. In germline, CDR1 is LGHNA, CDR2 YNFKEQ. The CDR3 runs 17 residues.

The chain recombines TRBV4-2 with TRBJ1-3, with a weak D call TRBD1 (6 bases). The germline gives CDR1 LGHNA, CDR2 YNFKEQ. The V gene lost 0 bases and the J gene lost 2 bases, with 17 bases spanning the gap. CDR3 size: 18 residues. The CDR3 sequence: CASSQDPSPGTTGNTIYF. DNA for the CDR3: TGTGCCAGCAGCCAAGATCCGTCCCCCGGGACAACTGGAAACACCATATATTTT.

This clonotype was seen at least ten times. The V gene is TRBV5-6, the J gene TRBJ2-1, with TRBD1 matching 7 bases. The V segment lost 1 base and the J segment 7 bases; nucleotides outside the gene matches: 14. There are 17 residues in the CDR3. Germline V lookup: CDR1 SGHDT, CDR2 YYEEEE. CDR3 nucleotide sequence: TGTGCCAGCAGCTTGAAAGGACAGGAAAATTTGTGGAATGAGCAGTTCTTC. It is translated as CASSLKGQENLWNEQFF.

This clonotype showed up just once. This chain connects TRBV20-1 to TRBJ2-1; 11 bases are shared with TRBD2. The CDR3 consists of 17 residues. Germline values: CDR1 DFQATT, CDR2 SNEGSKA (reference sequence). V trimming: 0 bases; J trimming: 6 bases; junction bases outside the gene matches: 10. The CDR3 region has the DNA TGCAGTGCTAGAGATGCTCGTAGCGGGAGGGCCTCCAATGAGCAGTTCTTC. This encodes CSARDARSGRASNEQFF.

The chain couples TRBV15 to TRBJ2-5; D might be TRBD1 (7 bases). V was cut by 0 bases and J by 2 bases, with 13 bases left in between. This CDR3 has 16 amino acids. Germline loops: CDR1 LNHNV, CDR2 YYDKDF (reference sequence). The CDR3 nucleotides read TGTGCCACCAGCAGAGACCGCGGGACAGCTCAAGAGACCCAGTACTTC. Amino acids: CATSRDRGTAQETQYF.

This clonotype was counted many times. The rearrangement links TRBV6-5 to TRBJ2-7; 9 positions match TRBD1. Trimming cost V 7 bases and J 7 bases; bases outside gene matches: 5. From germline, CDR1 is MNHEY and CDR2 SVGAGI. The CDR3 loop spans 12 amino acids. The CDR3 region has the DNA TGTGCCAGCACGGGACAGGGTGAAGAGCAGTACTTC. Protein product: CASTGQGEEQYF.

The sample holds many counts of this clonotype. The chain links TRBV5-1 to TRBJ2-5; no firm D call. Germline V gene sequence: CDR1 SGHRS, CDR2 YFSETQ. The CDR3 spans 14 residues. Between the trimmed V and J ends, which lost 9 bases and 1 base, there was a span of 16 bases. CDR3 region: CATAAGPVQETQYF. CDR3 DNA: TGCGCCACCGCCGCCGGACCGGTCCAAGAGACCCAGTACTTC.

A few counts support this clonotype. This sequence joins TRBV6-1 and TRBJ1-1; D possibly corresponds to TRBD1 (5 bases). The CDR3 has 13 amino acids. Trimming took 7 bases from V and 3 from J, leaving 12 bases between them. From germline, CDR1 is MNHNS and CDR2 SASEGT. DNA of the CDR3: TGTGCCAGCACCCACCCGGGGCACACTGAAGCTTTCTTT. This encodes CASTHPGHTEAFF.

There are many counts of this clonotype. V gene TRBV4-2 combines with J gene TRBJ2-7; no firm D call. The CDR3 runs 13 residues. V was pared by 3 bases and J by 7 bases, with 13 bases between. Germline values: CDR1 LGHNA, CDR2 YNFKEQ. The CDR3 DNA reads as TGTGCCAGCAGCCACGCGACGGTTAGAGAGCAGTACTTC. Protein: CASSHATVREQYF.

In this sample, this clonotype turned up a few times. The DNA of the CDR3 is TGTGCCAGGCCTGCTAGGGACCATCCTATGGGGGCCAACGTCCTGACTTTC. It specifies CARPARDHPMGANVLTF. The chain has TRBV6-1 and TRBJ2-6, with D possibly called TRBD1 or TRBD2 (5 bases each). The germline CDR1 and CDR2 sequences are MNHNS and SASEGT. V was pared by 9 bases and J by 4 bases, with 22 bases between. The CDR3 extends over 17 amino acids.

This clonotype was detected a few times. V gene TRBV11-1 combines with J gene TRBJ2-7; D gene uncertain. The V end was cut by 2 bases, the J end by 3 bases, with 8 bases between. This CDR3 is built from 13 residues. CDR1 is SGHAT and CDR2 is FQDESV in the germline V gene (reference sequence). CDR3 DNA sequence: TGTGCCAGCAGCTTATCCGCAGACTACGAGCAGTACTTC. Its translation: CASSLSADYEQYF.